The 22 T cell receptor beta chains below come from one sample, sequenced in a study of blood T cell repertoires in COVID-19. Generated by immunoSEQ multiplex PCR, the TCRdb table keeps only in-frame clones and is missing some. The data show a few hundred thousand clones, with roughly 90% seen just once and approximately 1.8% held by the top ten. The sequencing sample was made of peripheral blood. The receptors shown here come from a woman younger than 45 with COVID-19, enrolled during active disease.

This chain links TRBV10-2 with TRBJ2-2; no clear D gene. The CDR3 sequence is 15 residues long. The germline V gene has CDR1 WSHSY and CDR2 SAAADI. V gave up 0 bases and J gave up 1 base, with 6 bases separating them. CDR3 sequence reads: CASSESRRNTGELFF. Here the CDR3 DNA reads TGCGCCAGCAGTGAGTCGAGAAGGAACACCGGGGAGCTGTTTTTT.

The J gene is TRBJ1-1, the V gene TRBV3-1 (or the pseudogene TRBV3-2); TRBD1 matches 7 bases. In germline, CDR1 is LGHDT, CDR2 YNNKEL (reference sequence). V shed 4 bases, J shed 0 bases, and the junction held 5 bases outside the gene matches. The CDR3 extends over 15 amino acids. The chain's CDR3 is CASSPTGTMNTEAFF. For the CDR3, the DNA is TGTGCCAGCAGCCCGACAGGGACCATGAACACTGAAGCTTTCTTT.

This clone has a single count. J is TRBJ2-3 and V is TRBV2; D gene ambiguous. The V gene lost 8 bases and the J gene lost 2 bases, with 8 bases spanning the gap. The CDR3 totals 12 residues. Germline assignment: CDR1 SNHLY and CDR2 FYNNEI. This CDR3 reads CASRQDTDTQYF. Here the CDR3 DNA reads TGTGCCAGCCGGCAGGACACAGATACGCAGTATTTT.

This chain links TRBV30 with TRBJ1-2; 7 bases agree with TRBD1. The CDR3 spans 13 residues. Germline values: CDR1 GTSNPN, CDR2 SVGIG (reference sequence). Trimming at V came to 2 bases and at J to 4 bases, leaving 4 bases not matched to a gene. The chain's CDR3 is CAWSSSGGYGYTF. CDR3 bases: TGTGCCTGGAGTTCTTCAGGGGGCTATGGCTACACCTTC.

The V call is TRBV30, the J call TRBJ1-1, with TRBD1 matching over 8 bases. The CDR3 contains 13 residues. V lost 5 bases to trimming and J lost 4 bases; unmatched junction nucleotides: 6. Germline CDR1 is GTSNPN and CDR2 is SVGIG (reference sequence). CDR3 bases: TGTGCCTGGTCAGGGGGCGCGGTCACTGAAGCTTTCTTT. Protein: CAWSGGAVTEAFF.

The chain has TRBV5-1 and TRBJ2-5; TRBD1 matches 8 bases. In germline, CDR1 is SGHRS, CDR2 YFSETQ. The CDR3 runs to 16 residues. J gave up 1 base and V 4 bases, and 9 bases lay outside the gene matches. CDR3: CASSLNGQGIQETQYF. The CDR3 DNA is TGCGCCAGCAGCCTAAACGGACAGGGTATCCAAGAGACCCAGTACTTC.

The J gene is TRBJ1-5, the V gene TRBV28; D not certain. Germline-derived CDR1 and CDR2 are MDHEN and SYDVKM. The CDR3 is 17 amino acids. Trimming removed 3 bases from V and 4 bases from J, with 19 bases in between. CDR3 DNA sequence: TGTGCCAGCAGTTTTTTCGGAGGGCCTGGGGTTAATCAGCCCCAGCATTTT. Its protein product is CASSFFGGPGVNQPQHF.

This clone has a handful of counts. The chain carries TRBV5-1 and TRBJ2-7, with 8 bases matching TRBD2. The germline gives CDR1 SGHRS, CDR2 YFSETQ. Trimming took 0 bases from V and 6 from J; bases not matched to a gene: 5. The CDR3 runs to 14 residues. CDR3 nucleotides: TGCGCCAGCAGCTTGGTCGTAGCGGGGAGCGAGCAGTACTTC. It is translated as CASSLVVAGSEQYF.

This clone was seen just once. The chain recombines TRBV6-1 with TRBJ1-2, with TRBD1 as a possible D gene (5 bases). Germline CDR1 and CDR2: MNHNS and SASEGT. V lost 2 bases, J lost 7 bases, and 11 bases lay in between. This CDR3 has 13 amino acids. This chain's CDR3 is CASSEIRGAGYTF. The CDR3 bases are TGTGCCAGCAGTGAAATAAGGGGCGCTGGCTACACCTTC.

The gene calls are TRBV28 and TRBJ1-2; D is unclear. Trimming shortened V by 3 bases and J by 4 bases, and 15 bases separated the two germline ends. Germline CDR1 MDHEN, CDR2 SYDVKM. The CDR3 is made up of 15 amino acids. CDR3 loop: CASSFGTASSYGYTF. The CDR3 nucleotides are TGTGCCAGCAGTTTTGGCACAGCATCCTCCTATGGCTACACCTTC.

The chain has TRBV2 and TRBJ2-2, with 8 bases aligning to TRBD1. This CDR3 has 15 residues. Trimming removed 5 bases from V and 7 bases from J; junction bases left unmatched: 9. The germline gives CDR1 SNHLY, CDR2 FYNNEI. CDR3 sequence: CASSLDRVSGGELFF. CDR3 DNA: TGTGCCAGCAGTTTGGACAGGGTTTCGGGCGGGGAGCTGTTTTTT.

Only one count was recorded for this clone. The chain recombines TRBV2 with TRBJ1-5; TRBD1 agrees at 7 bases. The CDR3 loop spans 13 amino acids. The germline V gene encodes CDR1 SNHLY and CDR2 FYNNEI. V lost 6 bases, J lost 4 bases, and 3 bases stayed unmatched. The CDR3 sequence is CASSPTGNQPQHF. CDR3 nucleotide sequence: TGTGCCAGCAGCCCGACAGGGAATCAGCCCCAGCATTTT.

This sequence joins TRBV10-3 and TRBJ1-5; D not certain. The CDR3 runs to 13 residues. V dropped 3 bases and J dropped 4 bases, with 7 bases sitting between them. Germline V gives CDR1 ENHRY, CDR2 SYGVKD. Here the CDR3 DNA reads TGTGCCATCAGTGACGAGCTGAATCAGCCCCAGCATTTT. It is translated as CAISDELNQPQHF.

J is TRBJ2-1 and V is TRBV4-2, with 10 bases lining up with TRBD2. This CDR3 comprises 15 residues. V was pared by 1 base and J by 5 bases, with 2 bases of the junction left unmatched. Germline V CDR1 and CDR2: LGHNA, YNFKEQ. CDR3 region: CASSQGLAGNNEQFF. The CDR3 DNA follows: TGTGCCAGCAGCCAAGGACTAGCGGGTAACAATGAGCAGTTCTTC.

This chain connects TRBV6-5 to TRBJ1-1; D gene unclear. The V gene's germline CDR1 is MNHEY and CDR2 SVGAGI. The V end was cut by 0 bases, the J end by 10 bases, with 18 bases between. This CDR3 has 15 residues. CDR3 loop: CASSYSYPTGAGAFF. The CDR3 nucleotides are TGTGCCAGCAGTTACTCGTACCCTACGGGAGCCGGAGCTTTCTTT.

The V and J genes are TRBV6-6 and TRBJ2-1, with D possibly TRBD2 on 6 matching bases. The CDR3 covers 15 residues. Germline V gene lookup returns CDR1 MNHNY and CDR2 SVGAGI (reference sequence). The V and J ends lost 2 bases and 3 bases respectively, with 11 bases between them. For the CDR3, the DNA is TGTGCCAGCAGTTACGAAGGAGGGAACTACAATGAGCAGTTCTTC. Its translation: CASSYEGGNYNEQFF.

V is TRBV2 and J is TRBJ2-5; 8 bases are shared with TRBD2. The CDR3 has 16 amino acids. With V trimmed by 2 bases and J by 4 bases, 9 bases remained unmatched. Looked up from germline, CDR1 is SNHLY and CDR2 is FYNNEI. CDR3 protein: CASSEYIGGAGETQYF. CDR3 DNA: TGTGCCAGCAGTGAATATATCGGGGGGGCGGGAGAGACCCAGTACTTC. The variable domain in full, with the rest retrieved from reference TRBV2 and TRBJ2-5, is EPEVTQTPSHQVTQMGQEVILRCVPISNHLYFYWYRQILGQKVEFLVSFYNNEISEKSEIFDDQFSVERPDGSNFTLKIRSTKLEDSAMYFCASSEYIGGAGETQYFGPGTRLLVL.

The chain employs TRBV7-8 and TRBJ1-2; D is uncertain. V dropped 2 bases and J dropped 8 bases, with 15 bases sitting between them. The CDR3 has 14 amino acids. CDR1 and CDR2 from the germline V gene are SGHVS and FQNEAQ. CDR3 in amino acids: CASSLNPQRMGYTF. The CDR3 DNA reads TGTGCCAGCAGCTTAAACCCGCAGCGAATGGGCTACACCTTC.

The chain is built from TRBV18 and TRBJ1-1; D remains ambiguous. The CDR3 loop spans 15 amino acids. CDR1 is KGHSH and CDR2 is LQKENI in the germline V gene. With 3 bases removed from V and 1 base from J, the gap between germline ends came to 12 bases. The CDR3 DNA sequence: TGTGCCAGCTCACCCGAAGCGGGCCGGAACACTGAAGCTTTCTTT. Its protein is CASSPEAGRNTEAFF.

The CDR3 DNA is TGTGCCAGCAGCCCAACCCCCGACAGGAACACTGAAGCTTTCTTT. Encoded protein: CASSPTPDRNTEAFF. The chain joins TRBV5-4 to TRBJ1-1; D may be TRBD1 (5 bases). The CDR3 is 15 amino acids. CDR1 is SGHNT and CDR2 is YYREEE in the germline V gene (reference sequence). With 4 bases removed from V and 1 base from J, the gap between germline ends came to 14 bases.

The chain links TRBV5-4 to TRBJ2-1; 11 positions match TRBD1. CDR1 SGHNT and CDR2 YYREEE come from the germline V gene (reference sequence). The V segment lost 4 bases and the J segment 7 bases; nucleotides outside the gene matches: 10. The CDR3 covers 16 residues. CDR3 nucleotides: TGTGCCAGCAGCGATAGGACAGGGGGCATGGGGAATGAGCAGTTCTTC. The encoded protein is CASSDRTGGMGNEQFF.

This sequence joins TRBV7-9 and TRBJ1-5; D remains unclear. This CDR3 is 14 amino acids long. V was clipped by 5 bases and J by 0 bases, with 8 bases between them. Germline assignment: CDR1 SEHNR and CDR2 FQNEAQ (reference sequence). The CDR3 coding sequence is TGTGCCAGCAGCGCTGACACTAGCAATCAGCCCCAGCATTTT. As protein: CASSADTSNQPQHF.